The 17 T cell receptor beta chains listed next were all sequenced from one sample in a study of blood T cell repertoires in COVID-19. Profiling relied on immunoSEQ multiplex PCR, and the TCRdb table lists in-frame clones only, not all of them. The sample has about 200,000 clones; approximately 78% are singletons. The specimen sequenced was peripheral blood. Receptors originate from a woman aged 80 or over with COVID-19, enrolled during active disease.

The chain is built from TRBV7-9 and TRBJ1-4, with no clear D. The CDR3 contains 15 residues. Trimming pared 1 base from V and 4 bases from J, leaving 10 bases between. From germline, CDR1 is SEHNR and CDR2 FQNEAQ (reference sequence). The CDR3 sequence: CASSLGADYNEKLFF. CDR3 DNA: TGTGCCAGCAGCTTAGGGGCAGATTATAATGAAAAACTGTTTTTT.

The V call is TRBV4-2, the J call TRBJ1-4; D possibly corresponds to TRBD1 (5 bases). Trimming removed 0 bases at V and 7 bases at J, with 15 bases between. The CDR3 extends over 16 amino acids. CDR1 LGHNA and CDR2 YNFKEQ come from the germline V gene. As DNA, the CDR3 is TGTGCCAGCAGCCAAGAATGGAGGGGCCCTCTTGAAAAACTGTTTTTT. Translation: CASSQEWRGPLEKLFF.

The chain combines TRBV2 with TRBJ2-5; 14 bases match TRBD2. Germline V gene lookup returns CDR1 SNHLY and CDR2 FYNNEI. Trimming at V came to 8 bases and at J to 5 bases, leaving 4 bases not matched to a gene. The CDR3 runs to 14 residues. CDR3 region: CASGRTSGGETQYF. The CDR3 nucleotides are TGTGCCAGCGGACGGACTAGCGGGGGGGAGACCCAGTACTTC.

This rearrangement joins TRBV6-1 to TRBJ2-4, with TRBD2 matching over 8 bases. J was trimmed by 1 base and V by 2 bases; bases with no gene match: 10. Looked up from germline, CDR1 is MNHNS and CDR2 is SASEGT. The CDR3 has 18 amino acids. The CDR3 DNA is TGTGCCAGCAGTGAATTCCCCGGGGGGGCGGAGGCCAAAAACATTCAGTACTTC. Protein sequence: CASSEFPGGAEAKNIQYF.

The J gene is TRBJ1-1, the V gene TRBV30; the D gene is possibly TRBD1 (6 bases). The CDR3 runs 15 residues. Trimming left V 1 base short and J 8 bases short, with 20 bases between. Germline V CDR1 and CDR2: GTSNPN, SVGIG (reference sequence). For the CDR3, the DNA is TGTGCCTGGAGTGGCTCCACCAGGGGAATAGGAGAAGCTTTCTTT. Protein product: CAWSGSTRGIGEAFF.

The chain joins TRBV5-1 to TRBJ1-6; 10 bases are shared with TRBD1. The CDR3 length is 14 residues. The junction had 2 bases not matched to a gene; V was cut back by 4 bases and J by 7 bases. Per the germline V gene, CDR1 is SGHRS and CDR2 is YFSETQ. The CDR3 loop reads CASSTGQGNSPLHF. CDR3 sequence (DNA): TGCGCCAGCAGCACGGGACAGGGGAATTCACCCCTCCACTTT.

This clone was recorded once. J is TRBJ2-7 and V is TRBV28; 8 bases are a match to TRBD2. CDR3 length: 15 residues. Per the germline V gene, CDR1 is MDHEN and CDR2 is SYDVKM. Unmatched junction bases numbered 14, after V lost 8 bases and J lost 5 bases. CDR3 loop: CASHKQLAERDEQYF. The CDR3 bases are TGTGCCAGCCATAAACAACTAGCGGAACGCGACGAGCAGTACTTC.

The CDR3 is CASSTPGSLGNYGYTF. The CDR3 nucleotides read TGTGCCAGTAGTACCCCCGGGTCCTTAGGTAACTATGGCTACACCTTC. The chain uses TRBV19 and TRBJ1-2; D is unclear. CDR1 LNHDA and CDR2 SQIVND come from the germline V gene (reference sequence). This CDR3 contains 16 residues. Between the trimmed V and J ends, which lost 4 bases and 1 base, there was a span of 16 bases. The full variable domain, with the rest looked up from reference TRBV19 and TRBJ1-2, is DGGITQSPKYLFRKEGQNVTLSCEQNLNHDAMYWYRQDPGQGLRLIYYSQIVNDFQKGDIAEGYSVSREKKESFPLTVTSAQKNPTAFYLCASSTPGSLGNYGYTFGSGTRLTVV.

The chain links TRBV5-1 to TRBJ1-2, with TRBD1 identical over 7 bases. V lost 4 bases and J lost 2; bases outside the gene matches: 5. CDR1 and CDR2 from the germline V gene are SGHRS and YFSETQ. The CDR3 length is 14 residues. The CDR3 DNA sequence: TGCGCCAGCAGCCCGACGGGACAGAACTATGGCTACACCTTC. Translating it yields CASSPTGQNYGYTF.

The rearrangement joins TRBV29-1 to TRBJ1-1, with 9 nucleotides matching TRBD1. Looked up from germline, CDR1 is SQVTM and CDR2 is ANQGSEA. The V and J ends lost 6 bases and 4 bases, in that order; junction bases with no gene match: 3. The CDR3 is made up of 12 amino acids. CDR3 sequence reads: CSVRQGGTEAFF. Written as DNA, the CDR3 is TGCAGCGTCCGACAGGGGGGCACTGAAGCTTTCTTT.

The rearrangement uses TRBV3-1 (or the pseudogene TRBV3-2) and TRBJ1-3; D gene uncertain. The CDR3 has 15 residues. Germline V gene data show CDR1 as LGHDT and CDR2 as YNNKEL (reference sequence). Trimming pared 0 bases from V and 2 bases from J, leaving 8 bases between. DNA of the CDR3: TGTGCCAGCAGCCAAGATTGGCCAGCTGGAAACACCATATATTTT. This sequence encodes CASSQDWPAGNTIYF.

The chain recombines TRBV3-1 (or the pseudogene TRBV3-2) with TRBJ2-7; D perhaps matches TRBD2 (6 bases). Looked up from germline, CDR1 is LGHDT and CDR2 is YNNKEL (reference sequence). The CDR3 sequence is 13 residues long. The V end lost 0 bases, the J end lost 3 bases, and 6 bases lay between the germline ends. The DNA for the CDR3 is TGTGCCAGCAGCCAAGATAGCGGCTACGAGCAGTACTTC. This gives the protein CASSQDSGYEQYF.

This clone was counted only a few times. V is TRBV6-5 and J is TRBJ1-2, with TRBD1 identical over 8 bases. The CDR3 spans 15 residues. Germline lookup yields CDR1 MNHEY and CDR2 SVGAGI. The V gene end was trimmed by 5 bases and the J gene end by 4 bases; junction bases not matched to a gene: 9. As DNA, the CDR3 is TGTGCCAGCAGTCCACAGGGGCAGGGGGCCTATGGCTACACCTTC. Amino acid sequence: CASSPQGQGAYGYTF.

The chain recombines TRBV9 with TRBJ2-5, with 9 bases fitting TRBD2. The CDR3 consists of 16 residues. The trim removed 4 bases at V and 1 base at J, leaving 8 bases unmatched. Germline V gives CDR1 SGDLS, CDR2 YYNGEE. Written as DNA, the CDR3 is TGTGCCAGCAGCATAACTAGCGGGTCCATCCAAGAGACCCAGTACTTC. Its translation: CASSITSGSIQETQYF.

This clone was seen a few times. The chain couples TRBV7-2 to TRBJ2-3, with 9 bases fitting TRBD2. J was trimmed by 4 bases and V by 5 bases; bases with no gene match: 7. This CDR3 has 15 residues. Germline assignment: CDR1 SGHTA and CDR2 FQGNSA. The DNA for the CDR3 is TGTGCCAGCAGCCCCGGGACTAGCTACTCAGATACGCAGTATTTT. As protein: CASSPGTSYSDTQYF.

The sample holds one count of this clone. The chain carries TRBV18 and TRBJ1-1; TRBD1 might be the D (5 bases). Between the trimmed V and J ends, which lost 3 bases and 5 bases, there was a span of 13 bases. Germline V gives CDR1 KGHSH, CDR2 LQKENI. The CDR3 runs 14 residues. The CDR3 DNA sequence: TGTGCCAGCTCACCGCCCCCGGAGGGGACTGAAGCTTTCTTT. Its translation: CASSPPPEGTEAFF.

The J gene is TRBJ2-4, the V gene TRBV6-6; maybe TRBD2 (6 bases). The CDR3 contains 15 residues. Germline CDR1 reads MNHNY; CDR2 reads SVGAGI (reference sequence). Trimming left V 1 base short and J 1 base short, with 8 bases between. The CDR3: CASSYLEGAKNIQYF. The CDR3 region has the DNA TGTGCCAGCAGTTACTTGGAGGGGGCCAAAAACATTCAGTACTTC.